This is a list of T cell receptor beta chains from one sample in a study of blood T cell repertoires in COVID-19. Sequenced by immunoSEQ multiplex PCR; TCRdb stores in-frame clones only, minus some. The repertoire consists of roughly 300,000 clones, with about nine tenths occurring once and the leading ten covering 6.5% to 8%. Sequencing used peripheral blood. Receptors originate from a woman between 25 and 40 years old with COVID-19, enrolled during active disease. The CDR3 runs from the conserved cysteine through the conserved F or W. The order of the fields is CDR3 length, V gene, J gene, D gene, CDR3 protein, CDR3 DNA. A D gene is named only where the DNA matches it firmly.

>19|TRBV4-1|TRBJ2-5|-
CASSQDQTMGQGNQETQYF
TGCGCCAGCAGCCAAGATCAAACGATGGGGCAGGGGAACCAAGAGACCCAGTACTTC
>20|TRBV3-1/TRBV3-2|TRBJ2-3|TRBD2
CASSYSGTSGRPSSTDTQYF
TGTGCCAGCAGCTACTCCGGGACTAGCGGGAGGCCCTCAAGCACAGATACGCAGTATTTT
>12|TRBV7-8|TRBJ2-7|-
CASSNGAYEQYF
TGTGCCAGCAGCAACGGGGCCTACGAGCAGTACTTC
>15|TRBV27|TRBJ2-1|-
CASSSWTGVNNEQFF
TGTGCCAGCAGCTCCTGGACGGGAGTCAACAATGAGCAGTTCTTC
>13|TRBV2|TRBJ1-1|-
CASSEQGNTEAFF
TGTGCCAGCAGTGAACAGGGTAACACTGAAGCTTTCTTT
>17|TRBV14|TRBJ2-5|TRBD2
CASSQEYRAGGQETQYF
TGTGCCAGCAGCCAAGAATATAGAGCGGGAGGGCAAGAGACCCAGTACTTC
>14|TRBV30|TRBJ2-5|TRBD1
CAWSGGQLQETQYF
TGTGCCTGGAGTGGGGGACAGCTTCAAGAGACCCAGTACTTC
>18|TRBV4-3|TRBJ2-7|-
CASSQDIGTGAFTYEQYF
TGCGCCAGCAGCCAAGATATCGGGACGGGAGCGTTCACCTACGAGCAGTACTTC
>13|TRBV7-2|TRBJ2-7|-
CASSLATGYEQYF
TGTGCCAGCAGCTTAGCCACAGGCTACGAGCAGTACTTC
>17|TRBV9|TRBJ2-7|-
CASSLRGGVGPSYEQYF
TGTGCCAGCAGCCTTAGGGGGGGAGTAGGCCCTTCCTACGAGCAGTACTTC
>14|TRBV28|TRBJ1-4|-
CASSPTQGDEKLFF
TGTGCCAGCAGTCCCACTCAGGGTGATGAAAAACTGTTTTTT
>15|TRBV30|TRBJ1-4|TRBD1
CAWSYTDRVGEKLFF
TGTGCCTGGAGTTACACTGACAGGGTTGGCGAAAAACTGTTTTTT
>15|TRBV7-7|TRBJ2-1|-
CASSFEPTSYNEQFF
TGTGCTAGCAGCTTCGAGCCAACCTCCTACAATGAGCAGTTCTTC
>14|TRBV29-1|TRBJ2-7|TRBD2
CSVGSAGGRLEQYF
TGCAGCGTTGGATCAGCGGGAGGCAGGCTAGAGCAGTACTTC
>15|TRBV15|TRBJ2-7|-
CATSRDRGLTYEQYF
TGTGCCACCAGCAGAGACAGGGGTTTGACCTACGAGCAGTACTTC
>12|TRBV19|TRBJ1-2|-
CASSIEDYGYTF
TGTGCCAGTAGTATTGAGGACTATGGCTACACCTTC
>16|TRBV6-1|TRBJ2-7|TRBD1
CASSEGHRGLGYEQYF
TGTGCCAGCAGTGAAGGCCACAGGGGGCTTGGCTACGAGCAGTACTTC
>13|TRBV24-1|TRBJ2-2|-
CATSDFGQRELFF
TGTGCCACCAGTGACTTTGGACAACGGGAGCTGTTTTTT
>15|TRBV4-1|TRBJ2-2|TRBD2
CASSPAPGGSGELFF
TGCGCCAGCAGCCCGGCTCCGGGAGGTAGCGGGGAGCTGTTTTTT
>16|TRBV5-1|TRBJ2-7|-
CASSLAASAGYYEQYF
TGCGCCAGCAGCTTGGCGGCTAGCGCGGGGTACTACGAGCAGTACTTC